What follows are 9 T cell receptor beta chains derived from one specimen sequenced in a study of patients and donors after allogeneic stem cell transplantation. TCRdb recomputed calls from the RT-PCR reads with MiXCR, one row per CDR3 protein. This sample has fewer than 180,000 distinct CDR3 sequences, with approximately 35% found just once. The material sequenced was blood, either unsorted or a sorted T cell fraction (not recorded which). The receptors come from a human donor who was either an allogeneic HSCT recipient or a stem cell or donor lymphocyte infusion donor (not recorded which). It is not recorded whose cells these are; they may come from a transplant donor.

The chain employs TRBV28 and TRBJ2-7; 13 bases are shared with TRBD2. V trimming: 3 bases; J trimming: 3 bases; junction bases outside the gene matches: 5. The CDR3 runs to 16 residues. Germline V gene data show CDR1 as MDHEN and CDR2 as SYDVKM. CDR3 sequence reads: CASSFFGLAGDYEQYF. CDR3 nucleotide sequence: TGTGCCAGCAGTTTTTTCGGACTAGCGGGGGACTACGAGCAGTACTTC.

In its sample, this clonotype was seen a few times. The chain employs TRBV4-3 and TRBJ2-1; 8 nucleotides agree with TRBD2. V lost 4 bases, J lost 6 bases, and 8 bases stayed unmatched. Germline CDR1 is LGHNA and CDR2 is YSLEER. The CDR3 is 15 residues long. The CDR3: CASSLREGLLNEQFF. CDR3 bases: TGCGCCAGCAGCCTACGGGAGGGGCTACTCAATGAGCAGTTCTTC.

This chain links TRBV28 with TRBJ1-4; possible D gene TRBD1, 5 bases. V lost 6 bases to trimming and J lost 7 bases, with 18 bases between them. Germline V gives CDR1 MDHEN, CDR2 SYDVKM. CDR3 size: 15 residues. CDR3 sequence reads: CASSSPGGRSEKLFF. The CDR3 nucleotides read TGTGCCAGCAGCTCCCCGGGGGGACGAAGTGAAAAACTGTTTTTT.

This chain connects TRBV12-3 or TRBV12-4 to TRBJ2-2, with D possibly TRBD1 on 5 matching bases. V was trimmed by 2 bases and J by 2 bases, leaving 12 bases between them. CDR3 length equals 16 residues. The CDR3 DNA reads TGTGCCAGCAGTTTACCGTTGACAGTTAACACCGGGGAGCTGTTTTTT. Protein: CASSLPLTVNTGELFF.

This clonotype showed up just once. The chain combines TRBV6-5 with TRBJ1-2; 10 positions agree with TRBD1. Germline V gene lookup returns CDR1 MNHEY and CDR2 SVGAGI. V shed 6 bases, J shed 2 bases, and the junction held 3 bases outside the gene matches. The CDR3 spans 14 residues. The CDR3 protein is CASRRQGANYGYTF. The CDR3 region has the DNA TGTGCCAGCAGAAGACAGGGGGCGAACTATGGCTACACCTTC.

The chain carries TRBV7-6 and TRBJ2-2; 11 bases fit TRBD2. The junction had 4 bases not matched to a gene; V was cut back by 6 bases and J by 1 base. This CDR3 is 16 amino acids long. Germline loops: CDR1 SGHVS, CDR2 FNYEAQ. CDR3 coding DNA: TGTGCCAGCAGGCTAACTAGCGGGGGGAACACCGGGGAGCTGTTTTTT. Translated: CASRLTSGGNTGELFF.

This chain uses TRBV5-6 with TRBJ1-5, with 8 bases lining up with TRBD1. The germline V gene has CDR1 SGHDT and CDR2 YYEEEE. CDR3 length: 14 amino acids. The junction had 5 bases not matched to a gene; V was cut back by 4 bases and J by 5 bases. CDR3 bases: TGTGCCAGCAGCATAGGGACAGGCTATCAGCCCCAGCATTTT. It encodes CASSIGTGYQPQHF.

There are a few counts of this clonotype. The V call is TRBV4-1, the J call TRBJ1-2; 8 bases agree with TRBD1. Looked up from germline, CDR1 is MGHRA and CDR2 is YSYEKL. Germline trimming cut 2 bases from V and 7 bases from J; bases unmatched to any gene: 6. This CDR3 contains 14 residues. The chain's CDR3 is CASSQPDRGSGYTF. Written as DNA, the CDR3 is TGCGCCAGCAGCCAACCTGACAGGGGTTCTGGCTACACCTTC.

This clonotype was seen a few times. This chain connects TRBV20-1 to TRBJ2-1; the match to TRBD2 covers 10 bases. Germline loops: CDR1 DFQATT, CDR2 SNEGSKA (reference sequence). Trimming cost V 2 bases and J 7 bases; bases outside gene matches: 8. This CDR3 spans 15 amino acids. In nucleotides, the CDR3 is TGCAGTGCTAGAATAGCGGCTAGCGGGGGAAATGAGCAGTTCTTC. Encoded protein: CSARIAASGGNEQFF.